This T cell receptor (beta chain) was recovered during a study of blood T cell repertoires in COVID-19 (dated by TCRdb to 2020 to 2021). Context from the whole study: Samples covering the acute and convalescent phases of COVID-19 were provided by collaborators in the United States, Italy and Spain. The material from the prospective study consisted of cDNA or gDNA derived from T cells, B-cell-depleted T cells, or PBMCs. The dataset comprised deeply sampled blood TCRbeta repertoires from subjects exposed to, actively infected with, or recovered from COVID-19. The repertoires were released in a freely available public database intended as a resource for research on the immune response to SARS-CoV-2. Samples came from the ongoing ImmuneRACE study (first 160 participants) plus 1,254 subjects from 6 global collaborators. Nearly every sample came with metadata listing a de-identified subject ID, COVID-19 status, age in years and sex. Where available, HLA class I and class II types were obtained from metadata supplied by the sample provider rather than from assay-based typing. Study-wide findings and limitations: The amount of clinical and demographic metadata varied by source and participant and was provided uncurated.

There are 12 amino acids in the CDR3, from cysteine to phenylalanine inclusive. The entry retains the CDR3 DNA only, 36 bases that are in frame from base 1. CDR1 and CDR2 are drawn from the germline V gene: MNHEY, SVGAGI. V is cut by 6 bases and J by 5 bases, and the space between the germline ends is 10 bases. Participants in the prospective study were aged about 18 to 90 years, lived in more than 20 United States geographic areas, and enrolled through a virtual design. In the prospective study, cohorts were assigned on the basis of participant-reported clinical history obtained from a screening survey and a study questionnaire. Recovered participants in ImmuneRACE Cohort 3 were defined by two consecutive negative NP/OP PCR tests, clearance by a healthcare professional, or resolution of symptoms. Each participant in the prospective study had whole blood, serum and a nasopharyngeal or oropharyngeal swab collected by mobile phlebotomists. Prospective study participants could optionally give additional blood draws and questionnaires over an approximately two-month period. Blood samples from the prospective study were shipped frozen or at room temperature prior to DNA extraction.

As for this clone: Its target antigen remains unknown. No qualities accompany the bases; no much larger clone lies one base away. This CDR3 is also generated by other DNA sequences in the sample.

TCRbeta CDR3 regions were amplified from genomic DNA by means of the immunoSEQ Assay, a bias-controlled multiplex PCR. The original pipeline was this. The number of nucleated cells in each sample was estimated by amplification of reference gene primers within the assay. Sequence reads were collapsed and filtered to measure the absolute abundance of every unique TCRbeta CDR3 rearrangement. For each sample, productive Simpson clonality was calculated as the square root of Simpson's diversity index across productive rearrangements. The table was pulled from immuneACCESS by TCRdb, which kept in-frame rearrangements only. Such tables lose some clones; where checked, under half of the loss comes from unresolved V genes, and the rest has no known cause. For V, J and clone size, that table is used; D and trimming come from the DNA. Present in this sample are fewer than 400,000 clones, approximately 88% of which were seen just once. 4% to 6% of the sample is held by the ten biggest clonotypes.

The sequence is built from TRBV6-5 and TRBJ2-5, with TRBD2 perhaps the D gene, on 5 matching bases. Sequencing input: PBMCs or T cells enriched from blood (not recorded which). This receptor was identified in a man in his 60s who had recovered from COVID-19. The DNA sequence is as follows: TGTGCCAGCAGGTCGTCGGGGGAGACCCAGTACTTC. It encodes CASRSSGETQYF.